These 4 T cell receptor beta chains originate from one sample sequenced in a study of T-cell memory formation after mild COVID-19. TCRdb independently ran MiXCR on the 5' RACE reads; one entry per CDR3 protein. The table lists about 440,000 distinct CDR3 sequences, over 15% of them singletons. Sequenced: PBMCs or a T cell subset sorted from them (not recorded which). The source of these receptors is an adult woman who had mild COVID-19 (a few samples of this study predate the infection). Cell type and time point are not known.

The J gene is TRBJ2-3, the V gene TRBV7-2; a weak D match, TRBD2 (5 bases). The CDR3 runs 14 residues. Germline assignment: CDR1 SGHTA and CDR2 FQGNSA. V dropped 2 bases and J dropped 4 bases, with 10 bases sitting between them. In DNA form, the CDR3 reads TGTGCCAGCAGCTTACGAGGGAGCTCAGATACGCAGTATTTT. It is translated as CASSLRGSSDTQYF.

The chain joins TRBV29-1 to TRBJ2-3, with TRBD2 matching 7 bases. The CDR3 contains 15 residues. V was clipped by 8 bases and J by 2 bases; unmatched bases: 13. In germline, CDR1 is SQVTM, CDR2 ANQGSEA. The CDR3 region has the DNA TGCAGCTCCAAGACTACGACTAGCACCACAGATACGCAGTATTTT. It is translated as CSSKTTTSTTDTQYF.

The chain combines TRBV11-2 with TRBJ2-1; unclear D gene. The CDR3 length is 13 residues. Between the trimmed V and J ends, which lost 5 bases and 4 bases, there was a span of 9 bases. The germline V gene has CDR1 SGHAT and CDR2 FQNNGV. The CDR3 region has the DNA TGTGCCAGCAGCGCCAACAGATACAATGAGCAGTTCTTC. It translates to CASSANRYNEQFF.

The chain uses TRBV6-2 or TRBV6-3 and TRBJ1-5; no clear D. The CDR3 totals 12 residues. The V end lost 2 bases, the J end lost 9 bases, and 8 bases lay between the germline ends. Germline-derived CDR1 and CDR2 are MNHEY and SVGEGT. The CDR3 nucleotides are TGTGCCAGCAGTTACGGGATTCCGCCCCAGCATTTT. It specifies CASSYGIPPQHF.